The 8 T cell receptor beta chains listed next were all sequenced from one sample in a study of cytomegalovirus exposure and HLA in healthy donors. In the PCR, 60 Vbeta and 13 Jbeta primers were used. Some clones are missing from TCRdb's copy, which holds only in-frame ones; the method was immunoSEQ multiplex PCR. This table holds 55,000 to 70,000 clones, over 60% found once. Sequencing was performed on PBMCs. These receptors came from a woman in her 30s in good health and CMV-seronegative.

The rearrangement joins TRBV5-5 to TRBJ2-7, with 8 nucleotides matching TRBD2. This CDR3 comprises 16 residues. The trim removed 1 base at V and 1 base at J, leaving 7 bases unmatched. Germline-derived CDR1 and CDR2 are SGHKS and YYEKEE (reference sequence). This CDR3 reads CASSLSPPSGSYEQYV. The CDR3 DNA follows: TGTGCCAGCAGCTTGAGTCCACCTAGCGGGTCCTACGAGCAGTACGTC.

This clone was recorded a few times. The rearrangement links TRBV9 to TRBJ2-3; 12 bases line up with TRBD2. CDR1 is SGDLS and CDR2 is YYNGEE in the germline V gene. The junction had 6 bases not matched to a gene; V was cut back by 0 bases and J by 4 bases. The CDR3 runs 17 residues. The CDR3 nucleotides are TGTGCCAGCAGCGTAGCTCAACTAGCGGGAGGCGCAGATACGCAGTATTTT. Protein sequence: CASSVAQLAGGADTQYF.

This chain links TRBV27 with TRBJ1-2, with TRBD1 matching over 8 bases. The germline V gene has CDR1 MNHEY and CDR2 SMNVEV (reference sequence). The V gene end was trimmed by 5 bases and the J gene end by 1 base; junction bases not matched to a gene: 6. The length of the CDR3 is 15 residues. The CDR3 spells CASSLLQGGNYGYTF. In DNA form, the CDR3 reads TGTGCCAGCAGTCTCCTACAGGGGGGTAACTATGGCTACACCTTC.

The V gene is TRBV7-2, the J gene TRBJ2-5; no firm D call. This CDR3 is 13 amino acids long. V lost 4 bases and J 1 base, leaving 7 bases between the germline ends. The germline gives CDR1 SGHTA, CDR2 FQGNSA. The CDR3, as DNA: TGTGCCAGCAGCTCCCGGGTCCAAGAGACCCAGTACTTC. Protein product: CASSSRVQETQYF.

The J gene is TRBJ2-7, the V gene TRBV28, with 10 bases fitting TRBD1. The CDR3 totals 14 residues. CDR1 and CDR2 (germline): MDHEN, SYDVKM. V gave up 4 bases and J gave up 2 bases; unmatched junction bases: 2. CDR3 in amino acids: CASSSGTGAYEQYV. CDR3 in DNA: TGTGCCAGCAGTTCCGGGACAGGGGCCTACGAGCAGTACGTC.

The chain couples TRBV28 to TRBJ2-7; D unclear. Trimming took 5 bases from V and 7 from J, leaving 9 bases between them. Germline CDR1 MDHEN, CDR2 SYDVKM. The CDR3 runs 11 residues. CDR3 protein: CASSLSREQYF. The CDR3 nucleotides are TGTGCCAGCAGTCTGTCGCGGGAGCAGTACTTC.

V and J are TRBV30 and TRBJ2-7; tentative D call: TRBD2 (6 bases). Per germline, CDR1 GTSNPN and CDR2 SVGIG (reference sequence). There are 10 residues in the CDR3. V was trimmed by 5 bases and J by 7 bases, leaving 9 bases between them. This CDR3 is CAWRGREQYF. In DNA form, the CDR3 reads TGTGCCTGGCGGGGGAGGGAGCAGTACTTC.

The chain is built from TRBV28 and TRBJ1-5; 7 bases agree with TRBD1. The CDR3 sequence is 15 residues long. Per germline, CDR1 MDHEN and CDR2 SYDVKM. V lost 6 bases, J lost 5 bases, and 10 bases stayed unmatched. The DNA of the CDR3 is TGTGCCAGCAGCTCGGACAGGTCGGGCCATCAGCCCCAGCATTTT. Translating it yields CASSSDRSGHQPQHF.